A single sample is the source of the 2 T cell receptor beta chains below, sequenced in a study of blood T cell repertoires in COVID-19. This table comes from immunoSEQ multiplex PCR, and its TCRdb copy is limited to in-frame clones, with some not included. The table shows 110,000 or so clones, with roughly 85% occurring only once. The sample taken for sequencing was peripheral blood. The receptors stem from a human donor in a cohort sampled during active COVID-19.

This clone is a singleton in its sample. The chain is built from TRBV28 and TRBJ1-1, with D perhaps matching TRBD1 (5 bases). V lost 5 bases and J 0 bases, leaving 19 bases between the germline ends. The CDR3 spans 17 residues. The V gene's germline CDR1 is MDHEN and CDR2 SYDVKM. The CDR3 nucleotides are TGTGCCAGCAGTCCCTCAGGGACCGCGGGGATGAACACTGAAGCTTTCTTT. This encodes CASSPSGTAGMNTEAFF.

The V gene is TRBV30, the J gene TRBJ1-5; TRBD1 agrees at 7 bases. CDR3 length: 14 residues. The germline V gene encodes CDR1 GTSNPN and CDR2 SVGIG (reference sequence). After removal of 3 bases from V and 2 bases from J, the junction contained 4 bases not matched to a gene. CDR3: CAWSDDRGNQPQHF. DNA for the CDR3: TGTGCCTGGAGCGACGACAGGGGCAATCAGCCCCAGCATTTT.